A selection of T cell receptor beta chains follows, all from one sample in a study of T-cell memory formation after mild COVID-19. TCRdb processed the 5' RACE reads anew with MiXCR; each CDR3 protein has one entry. The sample yields approximately 100,000 distinct CDR3 sequences, 11% seen once. The source material was PBMCs or a T cell subset sorted from them (not recorded which). The origin of the receptors is a man between 18 and 35 years old who had mild COVID-19 (a few samples of this study predate the infection). Cell type and time point are not known. The CDR3 runs from the conserved cysteine through the conserved F or W. A D gene is named only where the DNA matches it firmly. Size values are once, few and many counts, or a class for expanded clones, and some rows have none.

CDR3 protein: CASSFMGAIQETQYF
CDR3 DNA: TGTGCCAGCAGTTTTATGGGGGCCATCCAAGAGACCCAGTACTTC
J gene: TRBJ2-5
D gene: -
V gene: TRBV12-3/TRBV12-4
clone size: few

CDR3 protein: CASSHLGSDVFEKLFF
CDR3 DNA: TGTGCCAGCAGCCACCTCGGGTCGGATGTATTTGAAAAACTGTTTTTT
J gene: TRBJ1-4
D gene: -
V gene: TRBV3-1
clone size: -

CDR3 protein: CASSGGGSYGYTF
CDR3 DNA: TGTGCCAGCAGCGGAGGGGGGAGTTATGGCTACACCTTC
J gene: TRBJ1-2
D gene: -
V gene: TRBV7-9
clone size: few

CDR3 protein: CAISRDRALGSPQHF
CDR3 DNA: TGTGCCATCAGTCGGGACAGGGCCCTGGGTTCGCCCCAGCATTTT
J gene: TRBJ1-5
D gene: TRBD1
V gene: TRBV10-3
clone size: few

CDR3 protein: CATSSERAGGGNEQFF
CDR3 DNA: TGTGCCACCAGCAGCGAAAGAGCGGGGGGGGGAAATGAGCAGTTCTTC
J gene: TRBJ2-1
D gene: TRBD2
V gene: TRBV15
clone size: few

CDR3 protein: CASSATMNTEAFF
CDR3 DNA: TGTGCCAGCAGCGCAACAATGAACACTGAAGCTTTCTTT
J gene: TRBJ1-1
D gene: -
V gene: TRBV7-6
clone size: -

CDR3 protein: CASSPPAGTSGGYEQFF
CDR3 DNA: TGTGCCAGCAGCCCTCCCGCCGGGACTAGCGGGGGCTATGAGCAGTTCTTC
J gene: TRBJ2-1
D gene: TRBD2
V gene: TRBV7-2
clone size: few

CDR3 protein: CASSKVSGGPADTQYF
CDR3 DNA: TGTGCCAGCAGCAAAGTGAGCGGGGGACCGGCAGATACGCAGTATTTT
J gene: TRBJ2-3
D gene: -
V gene: TRBV21-1
clone size: -

CDR3 protein: CSARDYRSESTDTQYF
CDR3 DNA: TGCAGTGCTAGGGACTACAGGTCGGAAAGCACAGATACGCAGTATTTT
J gene: TRBJ2-3
D gene: -
V gene: TRBV20-1
clone size: -

CDR3 protein: CASRGHEQFF
CDR3 DNA: TGTGCCAGCAGGGGGCATGAGCAGTTCTTC
J gene: TRBJ2-1
D gene: -
V gene: TRBV2
clone size: few

CDR3 protein: CASSQEGSGGGTDTQYF
CDR3 DNA: TGCGCCAGCAGCCAAGAGGGCAGCGGGGGGGGCACAGATACGCAGTATTTT
J gene: TRBJ2-3
D gene: TRBD2
V gene: TRBV4-1
clone size: few

CDR3 protein: CASSRSRGADTQYF
CDR3 DNA: TGCGCCAGCAGCCGATCGCGGGGGGCAGATACGCAGTATTTT
J gene: TRBJ2-3
D gene: TRBD2
V gene: TRBV4-1
clone size: few

CDR3 protein: CASSPTSGSYNEQFF
CDR3 DNA: TGTGCCAGCTCACCGACTAGCGGTTCTTACAATGAGCAGTTCTTC
J gene: TRBJ2-1
D gene: TRBD2
V gene: TRBV18
clone size: few

CDR3 protein: CASSLSMVAEQFF
CDR3 DNA: TGCGCCAGCAGCCTTTCCATGGTTGCTGAGCAGTTCTTC
J gene: TRBJ2-1
D gene: -
V gene: TRBV4-1
clone size: few

CDR3 protein: CASSPARAYEQYF
CDR3 DNA: TGTGCCAGCAGCCCGGCGAGGGCGTACGAGCAGTACTTC
J gene: TRBJ2-7
D gene: -
V gene: TRBV7-2
clone size: few

CDR3 protein: CATSPGPGAEAFF
CDR3 DNA: TGTGCCACCAGTCCGGGACCGGGGGCTGAAGCTTTCTTT
J gene: TRBJ1-1
D gene: -
V gene: TRBV24-1
clone size: few

CDR3 protein: CASSGLAGGRYNEQFF
CDR3 DNA: TGTGCCAGCAGCGGTTTAGCGGGGGGGAGGTACAATGAGCAGTTCTTC
J gene: TRBJ2-1
D gene: TRBD2
V gene: TRBV9
clone size: many

CDR3 protein: CASSLATEEDGHEQFF
CDR3 DNA: TGTGCCAGCAGCTTAGCCACTGAGGAGGACGGTCATGAGCAGTTCTTC
J gene: TRBJ2-1
D gene: -
V gene: TRBV13
clone size: few

CDR3 protein: CASSRLSTDTQYF
CDR3 DNA: TGTGCCAGCAGCCGACTCTCAACCGATACGCAGTATTTT
J gene: TRBJ2-3
D gene: -
V gene: TRBV7-9
clone size: many

CDR3 protein: CASSFGTAEAFF
CDR3 DNA: TGCGCCAGCAGCTTTGGGACGGCTGAAGCTTTCTTT
J gene: TRBJ1-1
D gene: -
V gene: TRBV5-1
clone size: many

CDR3 protein: CASSLNRINYGYTF
CDR3 DNA: TGTGCCAGCAGCTTAAACAGGATCAACTATGGCTACACCTTC
J gene: TRBJ1-2
D gene: -
V gene: TRBV7-9
clone size: -

CDR3 protein: CASSFLGQHGYTF
CDR3 DNA: TGTGCCAGCAGCTTTCTCGGCCAGCATGGCTACACCTTC
J gene: TRBJ1-2
D gene: -
V gene: TRBV7-8
clone size: few

CDR3 protein: CASSPDSDPYNEQFF
CDR3 DNA: TGTGCCAGCTCACCGGACTCTGACCCATACAATGAGCAGTTCTTC
J gene: TRBJ2-1
D gene: -
V gene: TRBV18
clone size: -

CDR3 protein: CASSLRGFEAFF
CDR3 DNA: TGTGCCAGCAGCTTAAGGGGGTTTGAAGCTTTCTTT
J gene: TRBJ1-1
D gene: -
V gene: TRBV7-9
clone size: few

CDR3 protein: CASRAPGGRQFF
CDR3 DNA: TGTGCCAGCCGCGCCCCTGGGGGTCGGCAGTTCTTC
J gene: TRBJ2-1
D gene: -
V gene: TRBV19
clone size: -

CDR3 protein: CASSLSGTGSNQPQHF
CDR3 DNA: TGTGCCAGCAGCCTATCAGGGACAGGGAGCAATCAGCCCCAGCATTTT
J gene: TRBJ1-5
D gene: TRBD1
V gene: TRBV7-9
clone size: few

CDR3 protein: CASSPYFGANSPLHF
CDR3 DNA: TGTGCCAGCAGCCCCTATTTTGGAGCGAATTCACCCCTCCACTTT
J gene: TRBJ1-6
D gene: -
V gene: TRBV14
clone size: few

CDR3 protein: CASSFEGISLHF
CDR3 DNA: TGTGCCAGCAGTTTTGAGGGAATATCCCTCCACTTT
J gene: TRBJ1-6
D gene: -
V gene: TRBV12-3/TRBV12-4
clone size: few

CDR3 protein: CASSFSGRLGAEQYF
CDR3 DNA: TGTGCCAGCAGCTTTTCCGGCCGCCTGGGTGCCGAGCAGTACTTC
J gene: TRBJ2-7
D gene: -
V gene: TRBV13
clone size: few

CDR3 protein: CASSPSGPHQYF
CDR3 DNA: TGTGCCAGCAGTCCGAGCGGACCACACCAGTACTTC
J gene: TRBJ2-5
D gene: -
V gene: TRBV28
clone size: many

CDR3 protein: CASSQGEGTGANLGEKLFF
CDR3 DNA: TGCGCCAGCAGCCAGGGGGAAGGGACAGGGGCCAACCTGGGGGAAAAACTGTTTTTT
J gene: TRBJ1-4
D gene: TRBD1
V gene: TRBV4-1
clone size: -

CDR3 protein: CASSTGIGGTDTQYF
CDR3 DNA: TGTGCCAGCAGTACAGGGATAGGGGGCACAGATACGCAGTATTTT
J gene: TRBJ2-3
D gene: -
V gene: TRBV27
clone size: few

CDR3 protein: CASSLMDRSYEQYF
CDR3 DNA: TGTGCCAGCAGTTTAATGGACAGGTCCTACGAGCAGTACTTC
J gene: TRBJ2-7
D gene: TRBD1
V gene: TRBV27
clone size: -